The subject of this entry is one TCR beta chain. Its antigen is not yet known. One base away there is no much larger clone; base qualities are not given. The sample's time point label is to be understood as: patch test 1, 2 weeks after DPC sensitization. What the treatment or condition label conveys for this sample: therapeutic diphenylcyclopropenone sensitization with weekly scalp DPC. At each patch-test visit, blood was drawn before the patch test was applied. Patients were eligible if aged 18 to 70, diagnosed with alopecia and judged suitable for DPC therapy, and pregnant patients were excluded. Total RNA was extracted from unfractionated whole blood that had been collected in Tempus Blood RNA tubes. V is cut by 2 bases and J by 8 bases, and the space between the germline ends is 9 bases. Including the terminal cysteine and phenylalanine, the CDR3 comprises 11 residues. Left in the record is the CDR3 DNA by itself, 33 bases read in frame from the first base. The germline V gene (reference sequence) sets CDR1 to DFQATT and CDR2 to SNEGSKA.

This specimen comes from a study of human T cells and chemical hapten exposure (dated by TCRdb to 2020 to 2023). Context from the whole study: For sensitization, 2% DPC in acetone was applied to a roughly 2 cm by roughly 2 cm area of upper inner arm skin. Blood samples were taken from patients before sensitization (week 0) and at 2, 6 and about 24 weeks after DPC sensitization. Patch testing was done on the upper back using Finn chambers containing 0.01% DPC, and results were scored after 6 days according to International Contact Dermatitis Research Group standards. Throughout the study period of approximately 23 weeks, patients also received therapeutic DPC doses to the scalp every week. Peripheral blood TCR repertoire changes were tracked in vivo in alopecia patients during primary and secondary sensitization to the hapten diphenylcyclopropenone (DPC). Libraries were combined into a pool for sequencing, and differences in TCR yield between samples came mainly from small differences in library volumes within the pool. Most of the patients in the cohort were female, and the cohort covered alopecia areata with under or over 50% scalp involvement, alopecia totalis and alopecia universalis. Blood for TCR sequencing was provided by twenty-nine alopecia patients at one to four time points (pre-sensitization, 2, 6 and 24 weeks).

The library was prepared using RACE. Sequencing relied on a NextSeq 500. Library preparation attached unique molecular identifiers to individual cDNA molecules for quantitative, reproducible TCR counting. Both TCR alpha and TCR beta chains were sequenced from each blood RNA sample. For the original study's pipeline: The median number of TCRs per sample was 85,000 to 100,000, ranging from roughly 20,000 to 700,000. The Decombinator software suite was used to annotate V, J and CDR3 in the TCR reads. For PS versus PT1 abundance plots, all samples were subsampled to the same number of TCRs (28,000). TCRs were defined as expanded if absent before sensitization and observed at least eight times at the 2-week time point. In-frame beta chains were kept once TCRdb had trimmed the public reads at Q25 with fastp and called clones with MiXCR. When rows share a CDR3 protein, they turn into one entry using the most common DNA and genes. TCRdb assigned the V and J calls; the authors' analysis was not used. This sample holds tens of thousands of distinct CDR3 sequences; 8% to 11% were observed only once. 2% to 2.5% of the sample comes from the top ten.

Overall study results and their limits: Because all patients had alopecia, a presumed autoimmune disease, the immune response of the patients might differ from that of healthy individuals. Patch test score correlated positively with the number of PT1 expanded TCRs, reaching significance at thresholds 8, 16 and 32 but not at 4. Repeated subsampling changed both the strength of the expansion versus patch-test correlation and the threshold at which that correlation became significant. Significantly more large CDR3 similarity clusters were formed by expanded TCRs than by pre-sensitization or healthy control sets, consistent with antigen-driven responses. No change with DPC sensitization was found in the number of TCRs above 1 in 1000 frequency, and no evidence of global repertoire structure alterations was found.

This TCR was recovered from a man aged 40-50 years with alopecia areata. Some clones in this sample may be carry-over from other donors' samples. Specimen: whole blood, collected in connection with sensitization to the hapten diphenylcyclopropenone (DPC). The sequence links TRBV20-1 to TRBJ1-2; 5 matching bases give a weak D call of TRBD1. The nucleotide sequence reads TGCAGTGCTAGAATGGGGCAAGGCTACACCTTC. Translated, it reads CSARMGQGYTF.